This TCR beta chain was identified during a study of cytomegalovirus exposure and HLA in healthy donors. The study, taken as a whole, reports: It was found in a later analysis that first-cohort TCR clusters tended to co-occur in the 130 or so validation repertoires.

Repertoires were generated with immunoSEQ multiplex PCR, while TCRdb's copy carries only in-frame clones and drops some. The sample records hundreds of thousands of clones, approximately 90% being singletons. Germline V gene data show CDR1 as MNHNY and CDR2 as SVGAGI (reference sequence). J gave up 5 bases and V 7 bases, and 4 bases lay outside the gene matches. The CDR3 spans 13 residues. With respect to this clone: Antigen unknown.

The V and J genes are TRBV6-6 and TRBJ2-5; 10 bases map to TRBD2. The sequence was obtained from a woman between 18 and 30 years old in good health and CMV-seronegative. Sample: PBMCs. The CDR3: CASTLAGVETQYF. The CDR3 DNA reads as TGTGCCAGCACCCTAGCGGGAGTCGAGACCCAGTACTTC.